This is a list of T cell receptor beta chains from one sample in a study of T cells in localized non-small cell lung cancer. Sequenced by immunoSEQ multiplex PCR; TCRdb stores in-frame clones only, minus some. The table lists tens of thousands of clones, roughly nine tenths of them singletons. Sequencing used peripheral blood, obtained before any cancer treatment. These receptors were obtained from a male donor at least 60 years old with stage I squamous cell lung carcinoma. CDR3s include the opening cysteine and the closing phenylalanine or tryptophan. The order of the fields is V gene, J gene, clone size, D gene, CDR3 DNA, CDR3 protein. A D gene is named only where the DNA matches it firmly. Not every row has a clone size; where given, it reads once, few, many or a size class.

V: TRBV7-9
J: TRBJ2-3
size: .
D: .
DNA: TGTGCCAGCATTGGGCTAGTCGGGGGCGCAGATACGCAGTATTTT
CDR3: CASIGLVGGADTQYF

V: TRBV5-1
J: TRBJ2-7
size: .
D: .
DNA: TGCGCCAGCAGCTTGGAACGATACGAGCAGTACTTC
CDR3: CASSLERYEQYF

V: TRBV7-2
J: TRBJ1-1
size: .
D: .
DNA: TGTGCCAGCAGCTTGGAAATGAACACTGAAGCTTTCTTT
CDR3: CASSLEMNTEAFF

V: TRBV13
J: TRBJ2-2
size: .
D: TRBD1
DNA: TGTGCCAGCAGCCTCCGGGACAGGTACACCGGGGAGCTGTTTTTT
CDR3: CASSLRDRYTGELFF

V: TRBV6-5
J: TRBJ2-7
size: .
D: .
DNA: TGTGCCAGCAGTTACGGGACGACGGCCTACGAGCAGTACTTC
CDR3: CASSYGTTAYEQYF

V: TRBV7-6
J: TRBJ2-1
size: .
D: .
DNA: TGTGCCAGCAGTCCCATCGCCGAGCAGTTCTTC
CDR3: CASSPIAEQFF

V: TRBV5-1
J: TRBJ1-5
size: .
D: .
DNA: TGCGCCAGCAGCTTGGGGACAGTTAGCAATCAGCCCCAGCATTTT
CDR3: CASSLGTVSNQPQHF

V: TRBV6-6
J: TRBJ2-7
size: once
D: TRBD1
DNA: TGTGCCAGCAGTCGTTGGACAGGGGGTATAGACGAGCAGTACTTC
CDR3: CASSRWTGGIDEQYF

V: TRBV30
J: TRBJ2-7
size: .
D: TRBD1
DNA: TGTGCCTGGAGAGGGGACAGCTACGAGCAGTACTTC
CDR3: CAWRGDSYEQYF

V: TRBV2
J: TRBJ2-5
size: .
D: .
DNA: TGTGCCAGCAGGGAGACAGTGACCGCTGGGACCCAGTACTTC
CDR3: CASRETVTAGTQYF

V: TRBV2
J: TRBJ2-5
size: .
D: TRBD1
DNA: TGTGCCAGCAGGGACAGGGGTCAAGAGACCCAGTACTTC
CDR3: CASRDRGQETQYF

V: TRBV5-1
J: TRBJ1-1
size: .
D: .
DNA: TGCGCCAGCAGCTTGGTGACGGGGACGCGAACTGAAGCTTTCTTT
CDR3: CASSLVTGTRTEAFF

V: TRBV13
J: TRBJ2-7
size: few
D: .
DNA: TGTGCCAGCAGCTTAAGGGGGTCTGAGCAGTACTTC
CDR3: CASSLRGSEQYF

V: TRBV11-2
J: TRBJ2-7
size: .
D: .
DNA: TGTGCCAGCAGCTTAAGTGAGGGGTTACTCTACGAGCAGTACTTC
CDR3: CASSLSEGLLYEQYF

V: TRBV4-1
J: TRBJ2-3
size: .
D: .
DNA: TGCGCCAGCCGCGCTATACCCACAGATACGCAGTATTTT
CDR3: CASRAIPTDTQYF

V: TRBV27
J: TRBJ1-4
size: .
D: .
DNA: TGTGCCAGCAGAACTACGAACGATTGGGAAAAACTGTTTTTT
CDR3: CASRTTNDWEKLFF

V: TRBV7-9
J: TRBJ1-3
size: .
D: .
DNA: TGTGCCAGCAGCTTAGGACCTCTCTCTGGAAACACCATATATTTT
CDR3: CASSLGPLSGNTIYF

V: TRBV18
J: TRBJ2-7
size: .
D: .
DNA: TGTGCCAGCTCACCACAAATTGGACAGAGCTACGAGCAGTACTTC
CDR3: CASSPQIGQSYEQYF

V: TRBV10-3
J: TRBJ2-2
size: .
D: TRBD1
DNA: TGTGCCATCAGATCGACAGGGGAGGCGTCCGGGGAGCTGTTTTTT
CDR3: CAIRSTGEASGELFF

V: TRBV5-1
J: TRBJ2-3
size: .
D: TRBD1
DNA: TGCGCCAGCAGCTTGGGGCAGGGGGCAGATACGCAGTATTTT
CDR3: CASSLGQGADTQYF

V: TRBV30
J: TRBJ2-2
size: .
D: .
DNA: TGTGCCTGGACTAGCATCGTGCGGACCGGGGAGCTGTTTTTT
CDR3: CAWTSIVRTGELFF

V: TRBV19
J: TRBJ2-1
size: .
D: .
DNA: TGTGCCACCCTTAGACCGATATACAATGAGCAGTTCTTC
CDR3: CATLRPIYNEQFF

V: TRBV30
J: TRBJ2-5
size: .
D: .
DNA: TGTGCCTGGAGTGTAAGGGGCGCGGAGACCCAGTACTTC
CDR3: CAWSVRGAETQYF

V: TRBV2
J: TRBJ2-7
size: .
D: .
DNA: TGTGCCAGCAGCGGAATTACAGGGCCCCGGGCGAACGAGCAGTACTTC
CDR3: CASSGITGPRANEQYF

V: TRBV9
J: TRBJ2-2
size: .
D: .
DNA: TGTGCCAGCAGCTCCCGGCAGGGGCGGAACACCGGGGAGCTGTTTTTT
CDR3: CASSSRQGRNTGELFF

V: TRBV4-2
J: TRBJ1-4
size: .
D: TRBD1
DNA: TGTGCCAGCAGCCAAGGGAACGTACAGGGGAGGTTTGAAAAACTGTTTTTT
CDR3: CASSQGNVQGRFEKLFF